This TCR beta chain was captured in a study of cytomegalovirus exposure and HLA in healthy donors. PCR primers comprised 60 Vbeta and 13 Jbeta primers. Original processing notes: In a later analysis, of around 83 million unique beta chains, about 11 million appeared in at least two donors. Assay used: immunoSEQ multiplex PCR; TCRdb lists only in-frame clones, some missing. V, J and clone size reflect that table, while D and trimming were determined from the DNA. The top ten hold less than 1.5% of the sample, which has about 140,000 clones, 80% to 85% seen once. Trimming left V 4 bases short and J 2 bases short, with 15 bases between. This CDR3 contains 16 residues. CDR1 and CDR2 (germline): LGHNA, YNFKEQ. The table lists this clone with a count of one.

Sequenced: PBMCs. This TCR was recovered from a male donor in good health and CMV-seropositive. The V call is TRBV4-2, the J call TRBJ2-4, with D possibly TRBD1 on 6 matching bases. The chain's CDR3 is CASSRNAQGTKNIQYF. As DNA, the CDR3 is TGTGCCAGCAGCCGCAATGCACAGGGAACCAAAAACATTCAGTACTTC.